Listed below are T cell receptor beta chains from one sample, sequenced in a study of cytomegalovirus exposure and HLA in healthy donors. TCRdb's copy holds only in-frame clones and misses some; the assay was immunoSEQ multiplex PCR. The sample holds around 150,000 clones, about three quarters seen once. The sequenced material came from PBMCs. The receptors derive from a woman in her twenties or thirties in good health and CMV-seronegative. Both conserved end residues are part of each CDR3. A D gene is named only where the DNA matches it firmly. A clone size is listed for some rows: how often the clone was seen (once, few, many), or a class if it is expanded.

j_call	d_call	v_call	clone_size	cdr3_nt	cdr3_aa
TRBJ2-4	TRBD1	TRBV28	-	TGTGCCAGCAGTCCCCGGGACAGGTCCCCGGCCAAAAACATTCAGTACTTC	CASSPRDRSPAKNIQYF
TRBJ1-1	-	TRBV6-5	-	TGTGCCAGCAGTTATCGGCGGGACACTGAAGCTTTCTTT	CASSYRRDTEAFF
TRBJ2-1	TRBD2	TRBV5-1	-	TGCGCCAGCAGCTTGGGGACTAGCGGGGGGCACAATGAGCAGTTCTTC	CASSLGTSGGHNEQFF
TRBJ1-6	TRBD1	TRBV7-2	-	TGTGCCAGCAGCCAAGCTGGGGACAGGGAAGCTTCACCCCTCCACTTT	CASSQAGDREASPLHF
TRBJ2-2	TRBD2	TRBV4-3	-	TGCGCCAGCAGCCAAGCTTCTAGCGGTTTCCCCGGGGAGCTGTTTTTT	CASSQASSGFPGELFF
TRBJ2-2	-	TRBV4-1	-	TGCGCCAGCAGCCAGCCAGCCCGGGGAACCGGGGAGCTGTTTTTT	CASSQPARGTGELFF
TRBJ1-4	TRBD1	TRBV7-3	-	TGTGCCAGCAGCCCACGGGACAGAGATAATGAAAAACTGTTTTTT	CASSPRDRDNEKLFF
TRBJ1-3	-	TRBV28	few	TGTGCCAGCAGCCGAGACAGTGCAACTGGAAACACCATATATTTT	CASSRDSATGNTIYF
TRBJ1-2	-	TRBV6-5	once	TGTGCCAGCACCGGAGGGAATGGCTACACCTTC	CASTGGNGYTF
TRBJ2-3	TRBD2	TRBV29-1	once	TGCAGCGTTGGCGGGATTGGGACTAGCGGGAGGGGTGGCACAGATACGCAGTATTTT	CSVGGIGTSGRGGTDTQYF
TRBJ1-6	-	TRBV5-4	-	TGTGCCAGCAGTTCCTACAGAAGCTATAATTCACCCCTCCACTTT	CASSSYRSYNSPLHF
TRBJ2-7	TRBD1	TRBV11-2	once	TGTGCCAGCAGCTCCCCTTCGGCGGGACAGGGGTTGTACGAGCAGTACTTC	CASSSPSAGQGLYEQYF
TRBJ2-3	TRBD1	TRBV7-2	-	TGTGCCAGCAGCCGGAACGGACAGGGGATCACAGATACGCAGTATTTT	CASSRNGQGITDTQYF
TRBJ1-4	-	TRBV7-9	-	TGTGCCAGCAGCGCCGGGTCTCGGTGGAGTGAAAAACTGTTTTTT	CASSAGSRWSEKLFF
TRBJ2-5	TRBD1	TRBV5-6	-	TGTGCCAGCAGCCCTGCCGGGACAGGGGGCCGAGAGACCCAGTACTTC	CASSPAGTGGRETQYF
TRBJ2-2	TRBD1	TRBV5-1	-	TGCGCCAGCAGCTTGGAGGCAGGGGGGAACACCGGGGAGCTGTTTTTT	CASSLEAGGNTGELFF
TRBJ1-1	-	TRBV5-1	-	TGCGCCAGCAGCTTGCATGACACTGAAGCTTTCTTT	CASSLHDTEAFF
TRBJ2-2	TRBD2	TRBV28	-	TGTGCCAGCAGTTTATTCTCGAAAGCCTCGGGAGGAGGTACCGGGGAGCTGTTTTTT	CASSLFSKASGGGTGELFF
TRBJ2-2	-	TRBV27	-	TGTGCCAGCACCCCCGCGGGTTCCGCGAACACCGGGGAGCTGTTTTTT	CASTPAGSANTGELFF
TRBJ1-1	TRBD1	TRBV6-5	-	TGTGCCAGCAGTTACGGGACAGCGAACACTGAAGCTTTCTTT	CASSYGTANTEAFF
TRBJ1-5	TRBD1	TRBV9	-	TGTGCCAGCAGCGAGACAGGGGACAATCAGCCCCAGCATTTT	CASSETGDNQPQHF
TRBJ1-1	TRBD1	TRBV4-1	-	TGCGCCAGCAGCCCGTGGGACAGGGAATTGGGGACTGAAGCTTTCTTT	CASSPWDRELGTEAFF
TRBJ1-1	-	TRBV6-6	few	TGTGCCAGCAGTTACTCAGGGGAAACTGAAGCTTTCTTT	CASSYSGETEAFF
TRBJ1-4	TRBD1	TRBV28	-	TGTGCCAGCACCATGACAGGGGGACCCTTCGGCTGGGAAAAACTGTTTTTT	CASTMTGGPFGWEKLFF
TRBJ2-5	TRBD2	TRBV4-2	-	TGTGCCAGCAGCCCCGGACTAGCGGGGCAAGAGACCCAGTACTTC	CASSPGLAGQETQYF
TRBJ2-1	TRBD2	TRBV4-1	-	TGCGCCAGCAGCCAAGAAGTGGCAGCGGGGACCAATGAGCAGTTCTTC	CASSQEVAAGTNEQFF
TRBJ2-2	-	TRBV9	-	TGTGCCAGCAGCGTAGCTGTAGGGGAGCTGTTTTTT	CASSVAVGELFF
TRBJ2-1	TRBD1	TRBV9	-	TGTGCCAGCAGCGTAGGGACAGGGGGCCGCAATGAGCAGTTCTTC	CASSVGTGGRNEQFF
TRBJ1-6	TRBD1	TRBV7-3	-	TGTGCCAGCAGCTTAACCGGGGACAGCCGTGTTTCACCCCTCCACTTT	CASSLTGDSRVSPLHF
TRBJ1-1	TRBD1	TRBV9	-	TGTGCCAGCAGCACAGTAGGACAGGGTGCCATTGAAGCTTTCTTT	CASSTVGQGAIEAFF
TRBJ2-1	TRBD2	TRBV10-3	-	TGTGCCATCAGTCCCGGGACTAGCGGGGGGGCTAGCTCCTACAATGAGCAGTTCTTC	CAISPGTSGGASSYNEQFF
TRBJ1-5	-	TRBV4-1	-	TGCGCCAGCAGCCAAGGGAGCAGGGGACACAGCAATCAGCCCCAGCATTTT	CASSQGSRGHSNQPQHF
TRBJ1-2	-	TRBV27	few	TGTGCCAGCATCGCCCGGGGCTACACCTTC	CASIARGYTF
TRBJ1-4	-	TRBV6-1	-	TGTGCCAGCATTCGTACAGCATCCCCCGGAGAAAAACTGTTTTTT	CASIRTASPGEKLFF
TRBJ2-7	TRBD1	TRBV5-1	-	TGCGCCAGCAGCTTAAGGACAGGGGATGGAAAGCAGTACTTC	CASSLRTGDGKQYF
TRBJ2-1	TRBD2	TRBV9	-	TGTGCCAGCAGCGTAGATCTAGCGGGGTACAATGAGCAGTTCTTC	CASSVDLAGYNEQFF
TRBJ2-7	TRBD1	TRBV6-5	few	TGTGCCAGCAGTCTGGACAGGGGGGACGAGCAGTACTTC	CASSLDRGDEQYF
TRBJ2-1	TRBD2	TRBV28	once	TGTGCCAGCAAAGTGTTATTAGCGGGAGGGGATGAGCAGTTCTTC	CASKVLLAGGDEQFF
TRBJ1-2	-	TRBV29-1	few	TGCAGCGTTGTTTTACGACCCGGGGGTCCCAAAAACTATGGCTACACCTTC	CSVVLRPGGPKNYGYTF
TRBJ1-4	-	TRBV30	few	TGTGCCTGGAGTAGGGGCCCAAAACTGTTTTTT	CAWSRGPKLFF
TRBJ1-5	TRBD1	TRBV5-1	-	TGCGCCAGCAGCGCCGGACAGGGAGATCAGCCCCAGCATTTT	CASSAGQGDQPQHF
TRBJ1-5	-	TRBV18	-	TGTGCCAGCTCACCAAACCGGGACACGGGTGGTCAGCCCCAGCATTTT	CASSPNRDTGGQPQHF
TRBJ1-1	-	TRBV5-8	-	TGTGCCAGCAGCGCGCGGAGGGGAGGCACTGAAGCTTTCTTT	CASSARRGGTEAFF
TRBJ2-1	-	TRBV15	few	TGTGCCACCAGCAGAGGGAGGGCCATCTCCTACAATGAGCAGTTCTTC	CATSRGRAISYNEQFF
TRBJ2-1	TRBD2	TRBV7-8	-	TGTGCCAGCAGCCCTCTGAGCGGGGCCGCCTCTGAGCAGTTCTTC	CASSPLSGAASEQFF
TRBJ2-3	TRBD2	TRBV30	-	TGTGCCGGTCTTGGCGGGAGTTATCAAGATACGCAGTATTTT	CAGLGGSYQDTQYF
TRBJ2-5	-	TRBV7-7	-	TGTGCCAGCAGCTTAACCGGGACAGTTAGCGGAGGGGAGACCCAGTACTTC	CASSLTGTVSGGETQYF
TRBJ1-5	-	TRBV6-5	once	TGTGCCAGCAGTTCAGGAAATCAGCCCCAGCATTTT	CASSSGNQPQHF
TRBJ1-2	-	TRBV29-1	-	TGCAGCGTCCAAAAGGGAGGGCAATTTAACTATGGCTACACCTTC	CSVQKGGQFNYGYTF
TRBJ2-1	-	TRBV7-2	-	TGTGCCAGCAGCTTAGGAGGCGGCCGTAGGACCTACAATGAGCAGTTCTTC	CASSLGGGRRTYNEQFF